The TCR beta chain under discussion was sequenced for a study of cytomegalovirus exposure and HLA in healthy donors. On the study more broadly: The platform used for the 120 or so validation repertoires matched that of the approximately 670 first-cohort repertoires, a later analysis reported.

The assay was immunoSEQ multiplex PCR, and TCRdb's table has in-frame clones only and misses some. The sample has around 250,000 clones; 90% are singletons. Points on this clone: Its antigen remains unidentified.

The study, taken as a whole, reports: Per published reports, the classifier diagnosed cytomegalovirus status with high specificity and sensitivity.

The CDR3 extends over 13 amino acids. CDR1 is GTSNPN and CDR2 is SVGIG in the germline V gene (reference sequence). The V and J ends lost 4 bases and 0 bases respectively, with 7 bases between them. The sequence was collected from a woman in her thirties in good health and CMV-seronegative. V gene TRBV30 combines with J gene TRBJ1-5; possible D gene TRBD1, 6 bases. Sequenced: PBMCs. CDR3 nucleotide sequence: TGTGCCTGGACAGGGGATAGCAATCAGCCCCAGCATTTT. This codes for CAWTGDSNQPQHF. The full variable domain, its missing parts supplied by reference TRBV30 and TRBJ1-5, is SQTIHQWPATLVQPVGSPLSLECTVEGTSNPNLYWYRQAAGRGLQLLFYSVGIGQISSEVPQNLSASRPQDRQFILSSKKLLLSDSGFYLCAWTGDSNQPQHFGDGTRLSIL.